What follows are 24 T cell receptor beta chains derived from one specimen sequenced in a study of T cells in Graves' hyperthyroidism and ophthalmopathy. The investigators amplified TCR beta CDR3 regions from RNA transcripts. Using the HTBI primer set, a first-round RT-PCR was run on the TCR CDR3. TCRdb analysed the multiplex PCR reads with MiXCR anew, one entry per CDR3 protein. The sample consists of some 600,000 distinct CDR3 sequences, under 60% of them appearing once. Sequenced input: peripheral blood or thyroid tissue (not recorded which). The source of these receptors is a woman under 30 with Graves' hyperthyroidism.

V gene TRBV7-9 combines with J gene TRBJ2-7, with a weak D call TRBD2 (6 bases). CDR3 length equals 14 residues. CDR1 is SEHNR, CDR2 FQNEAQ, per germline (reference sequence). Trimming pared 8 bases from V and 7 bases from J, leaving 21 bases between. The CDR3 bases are TGTGCCAGCGGGGCCTGGGACTCCCCAAGTGAGCAGTACTTC. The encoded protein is CASGAWDSPSEQYF.

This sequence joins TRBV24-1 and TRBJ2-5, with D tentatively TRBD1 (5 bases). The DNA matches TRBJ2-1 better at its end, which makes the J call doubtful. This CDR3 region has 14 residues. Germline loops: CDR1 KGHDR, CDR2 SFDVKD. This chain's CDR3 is CATSGVQVSNEQFF. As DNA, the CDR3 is TGTGCCACCAGTGGTGTACAGGTTAGCAATGAGCAGTTCTTC.

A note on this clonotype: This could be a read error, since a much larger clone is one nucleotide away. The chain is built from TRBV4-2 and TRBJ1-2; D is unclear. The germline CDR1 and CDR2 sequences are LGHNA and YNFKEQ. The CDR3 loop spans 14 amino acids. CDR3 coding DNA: TGTGCCAGCAGCCAAGAGAGGGCTCTGGGGAGCTACGCCTTC. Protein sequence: CASSQERALGSYAF.

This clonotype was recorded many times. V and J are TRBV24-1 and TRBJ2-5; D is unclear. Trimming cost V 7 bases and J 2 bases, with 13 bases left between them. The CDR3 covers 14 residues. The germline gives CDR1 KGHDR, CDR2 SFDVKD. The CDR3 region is CATSPGRSQETQYF. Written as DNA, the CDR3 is TGTGCCACCAGCCCCGGACGGTCTCAAGAGACCCAGTACTTC.

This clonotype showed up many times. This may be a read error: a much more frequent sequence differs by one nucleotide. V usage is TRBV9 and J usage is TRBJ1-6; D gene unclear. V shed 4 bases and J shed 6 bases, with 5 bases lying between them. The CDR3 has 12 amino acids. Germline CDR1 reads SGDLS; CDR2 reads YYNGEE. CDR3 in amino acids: CASSSSNSPLHF. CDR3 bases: TGTGCCAGCAGCTCCAGTAATTCACCCCTCCACTTT.

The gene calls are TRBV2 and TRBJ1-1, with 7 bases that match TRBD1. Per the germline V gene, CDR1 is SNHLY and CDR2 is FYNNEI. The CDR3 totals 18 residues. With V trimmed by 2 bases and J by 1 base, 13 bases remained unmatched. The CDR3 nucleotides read TGTGCCAGCAGTGAATTGGCGACAGGGTCAAAGGGGAACACTGAAGCTTTCTTT. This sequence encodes CASSELATGSKGNTEAFF.

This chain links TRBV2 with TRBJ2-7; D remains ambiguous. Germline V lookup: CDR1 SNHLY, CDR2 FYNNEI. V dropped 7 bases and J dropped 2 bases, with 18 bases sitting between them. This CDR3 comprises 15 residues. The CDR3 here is CASTSTGLSTYEQYF. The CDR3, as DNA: TGTGCCAGCACCTCTACGGGTCTCTCAACCTACGAGCAGTACTTC.

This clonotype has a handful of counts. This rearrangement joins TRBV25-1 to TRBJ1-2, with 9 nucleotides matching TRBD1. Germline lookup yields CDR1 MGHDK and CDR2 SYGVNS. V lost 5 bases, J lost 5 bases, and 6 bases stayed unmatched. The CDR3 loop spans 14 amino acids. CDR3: CASSYGDRGYGYTF. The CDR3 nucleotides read TGTGCCAGCAGTTATGGCGACAGGGGGTATGGCTACACCTTC.

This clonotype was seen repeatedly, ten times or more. The CDR3 nucleotides are TGTGCCAGCAGCTTGCCGGGACAGGGATTCTATGGCTACACCTTC. It translates to CASSLPGQGFYGYTF. The rearrangement links TRBV5-5 to TRBJ1-2, with 9 nucleotides matching TRBD1. This CDR3 has 15 amino acids. CDR1 is SGHKS, CDR2 YYEKEE, per germline (reference sequence). V was clipped by 1 base and J by 4 bases; unmatched bases: 5.

CDR3 sequence (DNA): TGTGCCAGTAGTATAGGGACAGGAGGCTACGAGCAGTACTTC. Protein sequence: CASSIGTGGYEQYF. The rearrangement links TRBV19 to TRBJ2-7, with TRBD1 identical over 7 bases. V lost 1 base to trimming and J lost 3 bases; unmatched junction nucleotides: 3. This CDR3 is 14 amino acids long. The germline V gene has CDR1 LNHDA and CDR2 SQIVND (reference sequence).

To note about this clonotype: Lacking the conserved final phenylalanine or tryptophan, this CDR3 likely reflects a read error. CDR3 amino acids: CASRTPPAYEQYL. The CDR3 nucleotides read TGTGCCAGCCGGACTCCCCCTGCCTACGAGCAGTACCTC. The chain carries TRBV6-1 and TRBJ2-7, with a tentative D call TRBD2 (5 bases). V was cut by 8 bases and J by 2 bases, with 13 bases left in between. Germline-derived CDR1 and CDR2 are MNHNS and SASEGT. The CDR3 runs to 13 residues.

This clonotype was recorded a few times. The CDR3 sequence: CASSIGGNTGELFF. The CDR3 DNA follows: TGTGCCAGTAGTATTGGGGGGAACACCGGGGAGCTGTTTTTT. This chain links TRBV19 with TRBJ2-2; possibly TRBD1 or TRBD2 for D (5 bases each). The V end was cut by 3 bases, the J end by 1 base, with 6 bases between. This CDR3 is 14 amino acids long. Germline V gene data show CDR1 as LNHDA and CDR2 as SQIVND (reference sequence).

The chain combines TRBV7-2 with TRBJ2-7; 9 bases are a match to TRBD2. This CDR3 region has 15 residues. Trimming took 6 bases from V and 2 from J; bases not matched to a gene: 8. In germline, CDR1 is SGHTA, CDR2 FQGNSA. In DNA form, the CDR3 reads TGTGCCAGCAGTTCCAGACTAGCGGAGGCCTACGAGCAGTACTTC. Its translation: CASSSRLAEAYEQYF.

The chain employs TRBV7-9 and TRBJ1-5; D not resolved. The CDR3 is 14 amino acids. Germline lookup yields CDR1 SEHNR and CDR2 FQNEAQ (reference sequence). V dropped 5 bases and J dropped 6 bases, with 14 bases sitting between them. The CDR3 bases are TGTGCCAGCAGCCAAAAGGGAGGGTCTCAGCCCCAGCATTTT. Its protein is CASSQKGGSQPQHF.

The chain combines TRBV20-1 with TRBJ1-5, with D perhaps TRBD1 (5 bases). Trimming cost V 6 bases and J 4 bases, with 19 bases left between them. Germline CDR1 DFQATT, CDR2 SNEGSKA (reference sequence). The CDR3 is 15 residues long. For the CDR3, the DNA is TGCAGTGCCGGGGCAAACGGGGGGAAAAATCAGCCCCAGCATTTT. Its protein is CSAGANGGKNQPQHF.

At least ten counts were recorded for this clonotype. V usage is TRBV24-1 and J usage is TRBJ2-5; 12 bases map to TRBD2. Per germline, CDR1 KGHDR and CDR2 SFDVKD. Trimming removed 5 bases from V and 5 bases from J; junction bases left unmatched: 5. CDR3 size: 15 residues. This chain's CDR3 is CATSVWTSGVETQYF. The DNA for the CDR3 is TGTGCCACCAGTGTATGGACTAGCGGGGTCGAGACCCAGTACTTC.

The CDR3 loop reads CASSRGSGSTDTQYF. The CDR3 DNA sequence: TGCGCCAGCTCCAGGGGTAGCGGCAGCACAGATACGCAGTATTTT. The genes are TRBV5-1 and TRBJ2-3; D may match TRBD1 or TRBD2 (6 bases each). V lost 7 bases, J lost 0 bases, and 15 bases lay in between. The CDR3 consists of 15 residues. The germline V gene encodes CDR1 SGHRS and CDR2 YFSETQ.

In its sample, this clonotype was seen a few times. The CDR3 sequence: CASSGNPKPDRAETQYF. As DNA, the CDR3 is TGTGCCAGCAGTGGCAACCCCAAGCCGGACAGGGCAGAGACCCAGTACTTC. The chain has TRBV7-2 and TRBJ2-5, with 8 bases lining up with TRBD1. With V trimmed by 6 bases and J by 4 bases, 16 bases remained unmatched. The CDR3 extends over 17 amino acids. In germline, CDR1 is SGHTA, CDR2 FQGNSA.

CDR3 in amino acids: CASSYNRDMDEQYF. CDR3 DNA: TGTGCCAGCAGTTACAACAGGGATATGGACGAGCAGTACTTC. This chain connects TRBV6-6 to TRBJ2-7; possible D gene TRBD1, 6 bases. The V gene lost 2 bases and the J gene lost 5 bases, with 13 bases spanning the gap. The germline CDR1 and CDR2 sequences are MNHNY and SVGAGI (reference sequence). The CDR3 covers 14 residues.

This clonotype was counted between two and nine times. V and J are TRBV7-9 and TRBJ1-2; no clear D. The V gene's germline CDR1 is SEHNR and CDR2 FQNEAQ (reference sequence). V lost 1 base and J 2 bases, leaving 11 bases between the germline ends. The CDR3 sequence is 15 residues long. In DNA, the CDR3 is TGTGCCAGCAGCTTAGGCTTAGGAGAAAACTATGGCTACACCTTC. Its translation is CASSLGLGENYGYTF.

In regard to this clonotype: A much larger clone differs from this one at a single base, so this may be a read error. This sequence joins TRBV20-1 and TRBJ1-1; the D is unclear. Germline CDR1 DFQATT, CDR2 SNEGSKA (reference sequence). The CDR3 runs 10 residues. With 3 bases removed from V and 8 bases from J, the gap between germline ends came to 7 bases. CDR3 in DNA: TGCAGTGCTAGGGCCATCGAAGCTTTCTTT. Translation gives CSARAIEAFF.

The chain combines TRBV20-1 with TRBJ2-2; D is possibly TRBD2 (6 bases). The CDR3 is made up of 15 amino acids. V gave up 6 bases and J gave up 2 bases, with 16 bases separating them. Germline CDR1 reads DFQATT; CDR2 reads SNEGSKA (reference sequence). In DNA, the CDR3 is TGCAGTGCCACACGTCCGGGGGACAACACCGGGGAGCTGTTTTTT. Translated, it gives CSATRPGDNTGELFF.

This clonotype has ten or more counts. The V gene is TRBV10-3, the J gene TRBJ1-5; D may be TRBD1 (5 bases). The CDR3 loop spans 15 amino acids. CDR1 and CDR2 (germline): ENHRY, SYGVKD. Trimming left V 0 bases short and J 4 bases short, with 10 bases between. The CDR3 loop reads CAISESVGGNQPQHF. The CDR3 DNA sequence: TGTGCCATCAGTGAGTCGGTTGGGGGAAATCAGCCCCAGCATTTT.

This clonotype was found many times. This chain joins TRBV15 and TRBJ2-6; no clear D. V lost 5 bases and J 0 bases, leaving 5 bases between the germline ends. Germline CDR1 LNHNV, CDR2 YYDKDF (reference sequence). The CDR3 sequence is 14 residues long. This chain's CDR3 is CATSFDSGANVLTF. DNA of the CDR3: TGTGCCACCAGCTTCGACTCTGGGGCCAACGTCCTGACTTTC.